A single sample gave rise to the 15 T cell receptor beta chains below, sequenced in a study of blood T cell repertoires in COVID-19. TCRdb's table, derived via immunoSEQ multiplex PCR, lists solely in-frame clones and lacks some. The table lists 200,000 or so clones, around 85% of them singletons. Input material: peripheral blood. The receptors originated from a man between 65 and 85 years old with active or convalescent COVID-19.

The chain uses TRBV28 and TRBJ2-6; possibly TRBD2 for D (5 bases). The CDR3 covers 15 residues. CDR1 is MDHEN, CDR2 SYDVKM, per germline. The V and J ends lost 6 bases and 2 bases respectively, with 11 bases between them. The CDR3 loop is CASRSWETGANVLTF. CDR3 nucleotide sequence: TGTGCCAGCAGATCGTGGGAGACTGGGGCCAACGTCCTGACTTTC. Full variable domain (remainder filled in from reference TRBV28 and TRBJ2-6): DVKVTQSSRYLVKRTGEKVFLECVQDMDHENMFWYRQDPGLGLRLIYFSYDVKMKEKGDIPEGYSVSREKKERFSLILESASTNQTSMYLCASRSWETGANVLTFGAGSRLTVL.

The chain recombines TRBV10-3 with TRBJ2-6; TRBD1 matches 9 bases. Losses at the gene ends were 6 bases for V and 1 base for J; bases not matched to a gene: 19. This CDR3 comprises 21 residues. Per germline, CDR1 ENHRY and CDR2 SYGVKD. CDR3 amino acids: CAIRFEPGQGKLVSGANVLTF. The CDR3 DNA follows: TGTGCCATCAGATTTGAACCGGGACAGGGTAAACTAGTGTCTGGGGCCAACGTCCTGACTTTC.

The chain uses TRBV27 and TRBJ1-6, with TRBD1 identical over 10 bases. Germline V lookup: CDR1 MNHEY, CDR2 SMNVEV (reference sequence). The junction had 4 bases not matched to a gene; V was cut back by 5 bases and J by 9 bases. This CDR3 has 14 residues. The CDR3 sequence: CASSRTGGASPLHF. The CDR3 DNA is TGTGCCAGCAGTCGGACAGGGGGGGCTTCACCCCTCCACTTT.

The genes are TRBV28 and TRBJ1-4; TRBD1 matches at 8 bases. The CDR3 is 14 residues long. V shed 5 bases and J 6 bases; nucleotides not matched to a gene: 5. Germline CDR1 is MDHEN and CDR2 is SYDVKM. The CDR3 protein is CASSAQGAYEKLFF. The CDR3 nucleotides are TGTGCCAGCAGTGCCCAGGGGGCTTATGAAAAACTGTTTTTT. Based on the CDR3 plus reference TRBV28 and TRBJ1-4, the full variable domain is DVKVTQSSRYLVKRTGEKVFLECVQDMDHENMFWYRQDPGLGLRLIYFSYDVKMKEKGDIPEGYSVSREKKERFSLILESASTNQTSMYLCASSAQGAYEKLFFGSGTQLSVL.

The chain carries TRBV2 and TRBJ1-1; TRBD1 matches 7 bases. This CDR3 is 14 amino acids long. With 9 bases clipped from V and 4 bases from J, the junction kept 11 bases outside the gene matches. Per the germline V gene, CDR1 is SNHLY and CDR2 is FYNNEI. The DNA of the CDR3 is TGTGCCAGAGAAGTGCGACAGGGAGGCACTGAAGCTTTCTTT. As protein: CAREVRQGGTEAFF.

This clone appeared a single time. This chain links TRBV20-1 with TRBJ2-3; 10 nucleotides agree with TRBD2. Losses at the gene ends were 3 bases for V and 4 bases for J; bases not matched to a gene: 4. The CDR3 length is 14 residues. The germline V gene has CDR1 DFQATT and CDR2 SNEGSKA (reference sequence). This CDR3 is CSASGTSVPDTQYF. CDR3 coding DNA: TGCAGTGCTAGTGGGACTAGCGTTCCAGATACGCAGTATTTT.

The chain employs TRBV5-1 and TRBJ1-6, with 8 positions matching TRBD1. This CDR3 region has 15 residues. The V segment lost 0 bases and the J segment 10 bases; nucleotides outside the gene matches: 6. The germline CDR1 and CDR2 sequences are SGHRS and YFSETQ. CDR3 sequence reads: CASSLEATGVSPLHF. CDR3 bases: TGCGCCAGCAGCTTGGAGGCGACAGGGGTATCACCCCTCCACTTT.

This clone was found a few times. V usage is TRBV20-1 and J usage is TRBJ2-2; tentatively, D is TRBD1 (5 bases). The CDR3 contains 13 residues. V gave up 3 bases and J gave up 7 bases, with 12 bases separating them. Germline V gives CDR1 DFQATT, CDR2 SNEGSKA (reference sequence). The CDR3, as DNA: TGCAGTGCTAGTAGGGGTCCCGGCGGGGAGCTGTTTTTT. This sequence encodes CSASRGPGGELFF.

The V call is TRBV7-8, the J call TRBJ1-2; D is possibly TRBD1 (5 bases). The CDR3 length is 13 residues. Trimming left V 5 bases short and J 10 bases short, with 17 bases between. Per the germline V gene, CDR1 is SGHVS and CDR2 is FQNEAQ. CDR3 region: CASSLGVWGHYTF. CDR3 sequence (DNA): TGTGCCAGCAGCCTAGGGGTATGGGGCCACTACACCTTC. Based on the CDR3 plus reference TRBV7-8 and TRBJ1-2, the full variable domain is GAGVSQSPRYKVAKRGQDVALRCDPISGHVSLFWYQQALGQGPEFLTYFQNEAQLDKSGLPSDRFFAERPEGSVSTLKIQRTQQEDSAVYLCASSLGVWGHYTFGSGTRLTVV.

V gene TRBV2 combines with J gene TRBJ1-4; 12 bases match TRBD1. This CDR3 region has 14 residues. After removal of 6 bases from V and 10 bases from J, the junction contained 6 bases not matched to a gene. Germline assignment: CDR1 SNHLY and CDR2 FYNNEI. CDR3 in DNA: TGTGCCAGCAGGGGACAGGGGGCGATTGGAAAACTGTTTTTT. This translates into CASRGQGAIGKLFF.

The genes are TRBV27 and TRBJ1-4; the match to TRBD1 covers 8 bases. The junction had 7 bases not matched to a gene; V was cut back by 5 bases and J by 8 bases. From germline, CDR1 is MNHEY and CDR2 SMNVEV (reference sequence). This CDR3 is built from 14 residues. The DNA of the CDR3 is TGTGCCAGCAGTATAGGACAGGGCGGAGAAAAACTGTTTTTT. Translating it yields CASSIGQGGEKLFF.

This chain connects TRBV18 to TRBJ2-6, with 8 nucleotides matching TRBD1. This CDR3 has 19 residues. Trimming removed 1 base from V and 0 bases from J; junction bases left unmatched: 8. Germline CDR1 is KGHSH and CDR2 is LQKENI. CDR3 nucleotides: TGTGCCAGCTCACCACGAGGACAGGGCCTTCGCTCTGGGGCCAACGTCCTGACTTTC. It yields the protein CASSPRGQGLRSGANVLTF. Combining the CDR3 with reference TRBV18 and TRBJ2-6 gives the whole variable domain NAGVMQNPRHLVRRRGQEARLRCSPMKGHSHVYWYRQLPEEGLKFMVYLQKENIIDESGMPKERFSAEFPKEGPSILRIQQVVRGDSAAYFCASSPRGQGLRSGANVLTFGAGSRLTVL.

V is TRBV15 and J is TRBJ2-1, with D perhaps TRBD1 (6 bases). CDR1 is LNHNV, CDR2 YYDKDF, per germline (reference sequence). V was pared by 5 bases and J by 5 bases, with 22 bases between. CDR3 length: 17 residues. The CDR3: CATSPNSGTRQDNEQFF. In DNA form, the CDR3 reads TGTGCCACCAGCCCCAATTCAGGGACAAGACAAGACAATGAGCAGTTCTTC.

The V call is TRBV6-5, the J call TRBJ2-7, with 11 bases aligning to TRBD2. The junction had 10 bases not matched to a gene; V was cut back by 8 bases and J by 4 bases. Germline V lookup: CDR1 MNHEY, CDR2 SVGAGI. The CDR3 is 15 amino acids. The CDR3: CASGEASGGFYEQYF. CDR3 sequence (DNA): TGTGCCAGCGGAGAGGCTAGCGGGGGGTTTTACGAGCAGTACTTC.

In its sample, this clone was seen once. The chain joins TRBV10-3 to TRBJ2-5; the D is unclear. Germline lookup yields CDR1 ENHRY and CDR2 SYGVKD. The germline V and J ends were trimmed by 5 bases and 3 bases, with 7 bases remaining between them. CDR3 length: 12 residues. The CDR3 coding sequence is TGTGCCATCAGTCTCCGGGAAGAGACCCAGTACTTC. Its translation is CAISLREETQYF.